The entry below describes one TCR beta chain. This sample was included in a study of technical replicates of blood from a handful of donors. Clones were sequenced by immunoSEQ multiplex PCR, and TCRdb holds only the in-frame ones, with some missing. The sample yields some 80,000 clones, 85% to 95% seen once. V lost 0 bases to trimming and J lost 2 bases, with 5 bases between them. The CDR3 consists of 13 residues. CDR1 and CDR2 (germline): SGDLS, YYNGEE. Source material: T cells isolated from PBMCs. The chain is built from TRBV9 and TRBJ2-5; D remains unclear. This sequence was found in a human donor in good health. The CDR3 sequence is CASSVGHQETQYF. Written as DNA, the CDR3 is TGTGCCAGCAGCGTAGGGCATCAAGAGACCCAGTACTTC.